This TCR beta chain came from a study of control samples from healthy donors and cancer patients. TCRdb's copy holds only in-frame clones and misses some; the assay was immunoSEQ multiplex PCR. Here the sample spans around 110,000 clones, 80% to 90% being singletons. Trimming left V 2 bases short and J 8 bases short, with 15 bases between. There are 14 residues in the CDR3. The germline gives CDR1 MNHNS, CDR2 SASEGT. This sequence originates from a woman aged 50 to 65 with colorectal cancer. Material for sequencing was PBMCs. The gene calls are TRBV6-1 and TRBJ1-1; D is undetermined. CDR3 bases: TGTGCCAGCAGTGAACGGGTTGGTCAGATCGAAGCTTTCTTT. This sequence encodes CASSERVGQIEAFF.